This T cell receptor (beta chain) was found in a study of cytomegalovirus exposure and HLA in healthy donors. Broader study findings: Investigators reported 150 to 200 TCR beta chains as tied to cytomegalovirus.

V lost 5 bases and J lost 5, with 27 bases in between. Germline V lookup: CDR1 LNHNV, CDR2 YYDKDF (reference sequence). CDR3 length equals 18 residues. A word on this clone: The antigen remains undetermined.

Repertoires were generated with immunoSEQ multiplex PCR, while TCRdb's copy carries only in-frame clones and drops some. The sample has some 200,000 clones, roughly 88% seen once. The TCR comes from a woman aged 25 to 39 in good health and CMV-seropositive. Sequenced: PBMCs. This sequence joins TRBV15 and TRBJ1-2; no reliable D call. Here the CDR3 reads CATSDGWYSGQRRYGYTF. The CDR3 region has the DNA TGTGCCACCAGCGACGGGTGGTACTCTGGCCAGAGAAGATATGGCTACACCTTC.